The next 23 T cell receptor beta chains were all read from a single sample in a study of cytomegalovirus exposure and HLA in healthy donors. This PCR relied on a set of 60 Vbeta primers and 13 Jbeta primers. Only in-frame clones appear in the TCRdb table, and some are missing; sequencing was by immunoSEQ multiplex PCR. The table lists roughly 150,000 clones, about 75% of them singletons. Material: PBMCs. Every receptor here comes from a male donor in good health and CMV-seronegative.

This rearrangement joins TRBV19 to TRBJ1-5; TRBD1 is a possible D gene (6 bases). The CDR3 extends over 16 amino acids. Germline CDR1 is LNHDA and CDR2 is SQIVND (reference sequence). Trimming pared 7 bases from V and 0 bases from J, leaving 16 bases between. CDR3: CASKPGLRGSNQPQHF. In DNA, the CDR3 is TGTGCCAGTAAACCTGGCCTCAGGGGTAGCAATCAGCCCCAGCATTTT. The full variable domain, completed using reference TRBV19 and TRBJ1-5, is DGGITQSPKYLFRKEGQNVTLSCEQNLNHDAMYWYRQDPGQGLRLIYYSQIVNDFQKGDIAEGYSVSREKKESFPLTVTSAQKNPTAFYLCASKPGLRGSNQPQHFGDGTRLSIL.

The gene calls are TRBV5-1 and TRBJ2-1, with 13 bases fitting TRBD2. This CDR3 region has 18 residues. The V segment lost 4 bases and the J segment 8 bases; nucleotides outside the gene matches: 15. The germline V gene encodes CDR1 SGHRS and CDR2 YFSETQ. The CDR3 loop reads CASSIDPGLAGLGDEQFF. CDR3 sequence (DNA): TGCGCCAGCAGCATAGACCCGGGACTAGCGGGGCTCGGCGATGAGCAGTTCTTC.

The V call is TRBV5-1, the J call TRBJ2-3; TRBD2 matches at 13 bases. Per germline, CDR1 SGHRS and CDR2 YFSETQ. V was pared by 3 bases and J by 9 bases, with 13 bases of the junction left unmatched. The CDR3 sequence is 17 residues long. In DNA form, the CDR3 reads TGCGCCAGCAGCTCCGGGACTAGCGGGGCTAGCGGAGGGACGCAGTATTTT. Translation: CASSSGTSGASGGTQYF.

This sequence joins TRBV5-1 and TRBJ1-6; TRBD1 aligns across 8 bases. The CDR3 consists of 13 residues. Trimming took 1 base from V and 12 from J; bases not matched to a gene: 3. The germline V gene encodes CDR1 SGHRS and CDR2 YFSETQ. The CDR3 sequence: CASSLTQGVPLHF. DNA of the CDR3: TGCGCCAGCAGCTTGACACAGGGGGTACCCCTCCACTTT. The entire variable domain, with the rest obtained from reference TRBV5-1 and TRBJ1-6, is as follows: KAGVTQTPRYLIKTRGQQVTLSCSPISGHRSVSWYQQTPGQGLQFLFEYFSETQRNKGNFPGRFSGRQFSNSRSEMNVSTLELGDSALYLCASSLTQGVPLHFGNGTRLTVT.

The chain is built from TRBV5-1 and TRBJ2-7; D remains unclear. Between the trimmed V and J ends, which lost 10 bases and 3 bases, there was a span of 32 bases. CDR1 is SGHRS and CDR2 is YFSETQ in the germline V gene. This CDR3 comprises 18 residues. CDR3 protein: CAGRKKEDLTPHYYEQYF. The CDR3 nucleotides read TGCGCCGGCCGAAAGAAGGAAGACCTAACACCCCACTACTACGAGCAGTACTTC.

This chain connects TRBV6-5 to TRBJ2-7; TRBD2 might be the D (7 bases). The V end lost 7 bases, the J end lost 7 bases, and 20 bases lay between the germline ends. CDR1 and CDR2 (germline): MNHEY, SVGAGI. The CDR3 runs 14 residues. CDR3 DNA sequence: TGTGCCAGCATCCCCCGCCGGGGGGCTGGAGAGCAGTACTTC. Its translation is CASIPRRGAGEQYF.

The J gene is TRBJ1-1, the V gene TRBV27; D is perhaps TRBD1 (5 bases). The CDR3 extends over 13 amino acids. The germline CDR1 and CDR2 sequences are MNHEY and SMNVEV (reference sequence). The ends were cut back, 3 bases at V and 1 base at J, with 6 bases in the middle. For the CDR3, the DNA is TGTGCCAGCAGTTTCGGGGGGAACACTGAAGCTTTCTTT. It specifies CASSFGGNTEAFF.

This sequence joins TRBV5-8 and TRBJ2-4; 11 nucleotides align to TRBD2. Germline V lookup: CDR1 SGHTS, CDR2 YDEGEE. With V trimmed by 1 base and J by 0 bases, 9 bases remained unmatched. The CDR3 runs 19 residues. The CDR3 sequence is CASSLILAGGFLAKNIQYF. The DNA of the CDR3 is TGTGCCAGCAGCTTGATTTTAGCGGGAGGGTTTTTAGCCAAAAACATTCAGTACTTC. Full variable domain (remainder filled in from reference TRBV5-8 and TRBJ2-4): EAGVTQSPTHLIKTRGQQATLRCSPISGHTSVYWYQQALGLGLQFLLWYDEGEERNRGNFPPRFSGRQFPNYSSELNVNALELEDSALYLCASSLILAGGFLAKNIQYFGAGTRLSVL.

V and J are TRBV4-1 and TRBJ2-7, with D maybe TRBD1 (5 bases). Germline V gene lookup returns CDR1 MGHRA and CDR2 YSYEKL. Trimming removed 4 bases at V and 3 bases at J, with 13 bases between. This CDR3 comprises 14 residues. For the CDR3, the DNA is TGCGCCAGCAGCCCGCAGGGTCCTAACTACGAGCAGTACTTC. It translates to CASSPQGPNYEQYF.

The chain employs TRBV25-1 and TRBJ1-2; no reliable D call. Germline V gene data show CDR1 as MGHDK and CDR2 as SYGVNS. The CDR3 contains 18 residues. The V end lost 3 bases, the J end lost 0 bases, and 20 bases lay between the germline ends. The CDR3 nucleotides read TGTGCCAGCAGTGATCCGGGCCAGCTTATGGGAGCTAACTATGGCTACACCTTC. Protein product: CASSDPGQLMGANYGYTF.

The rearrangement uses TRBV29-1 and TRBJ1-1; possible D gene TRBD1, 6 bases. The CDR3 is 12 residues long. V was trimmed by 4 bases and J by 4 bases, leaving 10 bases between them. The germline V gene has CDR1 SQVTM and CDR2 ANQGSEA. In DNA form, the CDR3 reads TGCAGCGTTGGTCGACAGGCCACTGAAGCTTTCTTT. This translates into CSVGRQATEAFF.

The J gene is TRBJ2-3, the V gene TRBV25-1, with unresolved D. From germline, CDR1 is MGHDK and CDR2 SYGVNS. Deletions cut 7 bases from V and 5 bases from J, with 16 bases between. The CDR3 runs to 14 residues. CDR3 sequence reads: CASTPSERVDTQYF. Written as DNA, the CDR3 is TGTGCCAGCACCCCCTCCGAACGCGTAGATACGCAGTATTTT.

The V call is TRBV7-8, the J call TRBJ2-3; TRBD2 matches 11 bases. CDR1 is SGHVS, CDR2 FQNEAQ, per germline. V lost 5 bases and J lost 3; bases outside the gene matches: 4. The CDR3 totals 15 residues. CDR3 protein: CASSELAGDTDTQYF. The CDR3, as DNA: TGTGCCAGCAGCGAACTAGCGGGAGATACAGATACGCAGTATTTT.

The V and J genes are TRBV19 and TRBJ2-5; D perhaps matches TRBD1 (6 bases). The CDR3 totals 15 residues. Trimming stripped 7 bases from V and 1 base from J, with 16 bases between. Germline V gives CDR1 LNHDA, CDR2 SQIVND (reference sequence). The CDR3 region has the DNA TGTGCCAGTAAACGTGGACAGAGCCTCCAAGAGACCCAGTACTTC. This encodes CASKRGQSLQETQYF. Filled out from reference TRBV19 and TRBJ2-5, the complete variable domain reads DGGITQSPKYLFRKEGQNVTLSCEQNLNHDAMYWYRQDPGQGLRLIYYSQIVNDFQKGDIAEGYSVSREKKESFPLTVTSAQKNPTAFYLCASKRGQSLQETQYFGPGTRLLVL.

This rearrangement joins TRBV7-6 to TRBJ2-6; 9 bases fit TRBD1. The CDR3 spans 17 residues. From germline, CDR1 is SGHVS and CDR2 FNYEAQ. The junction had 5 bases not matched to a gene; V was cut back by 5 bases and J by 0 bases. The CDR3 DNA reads TGTGCCAGCAGCCCCGGGACAGGGTTCTCTGGGGCCAACGTCCTGACTTTC. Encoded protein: CASSPGTGFSGANVLTF. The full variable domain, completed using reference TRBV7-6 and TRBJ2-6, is GAGVSQSPRYKVTKRGQDVALRCDPISGHVSLYWYRQALGQGPEFLTYFNYEAQQDKSGLPNDRFSAERPEGSISTLTIQRTEQRDSAMYRCASSPGTGFSGANVLTFGAGSRLTVL.

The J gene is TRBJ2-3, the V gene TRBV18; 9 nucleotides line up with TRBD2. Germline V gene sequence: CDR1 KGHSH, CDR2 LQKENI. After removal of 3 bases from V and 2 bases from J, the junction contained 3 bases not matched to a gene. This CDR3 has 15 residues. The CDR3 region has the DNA TGTGCCAGCTCACCTAGCGGGGGCATCACAGATACGCAGTATTTT. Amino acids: CASSPSGGITDTQYF.

CDR3 sequence reads: CASSPEQAGNTIYF. The CDR3 coding sequence is TGTGCCAGCTCACCAGAACAGGCTGGAAACACCATATATTTT. This chain uses TRBV18 with TRBJ1-3; maybe TRBD1 (5 bases). Germline CDR1 and CDR2: KGHSH and LQKENI. The V gene lost 2 bases and the J gene lost 2 bases, with 7 bases spanning the gap. This CDR3 is 14 amino acids long. Supplemented by reference TRBV18 and TRBJ1-3, the full variable domain reads NAGVMQNPRHLVRRRGQEARLRCSPMKGHSHVYWYRQLPEEGLKFMVYLQKENIIDESGMPKERFSAEFPKEGPSILRIQQVVRGDSAAYFCASSPEQAGNTIYFGEGSWLTVV.

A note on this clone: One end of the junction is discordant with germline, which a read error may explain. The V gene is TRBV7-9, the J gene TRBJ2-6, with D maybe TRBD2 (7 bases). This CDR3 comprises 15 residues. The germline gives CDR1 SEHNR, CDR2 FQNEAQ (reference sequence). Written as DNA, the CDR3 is TGTTCCAGCAGCTTAGGGGGGGCTGGGGCCAACGTCCTGACTTTC. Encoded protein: CSSSLGGAGANVLTF.

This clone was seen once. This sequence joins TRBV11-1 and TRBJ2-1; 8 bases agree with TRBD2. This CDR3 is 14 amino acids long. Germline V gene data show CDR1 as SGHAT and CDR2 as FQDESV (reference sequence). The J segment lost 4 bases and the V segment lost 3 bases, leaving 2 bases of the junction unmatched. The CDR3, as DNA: TGTGCCAGCAGCTTCGGGGGGGAGTACAATGAGCAGTTCTTC. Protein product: CASSFGGEYNEQFF.

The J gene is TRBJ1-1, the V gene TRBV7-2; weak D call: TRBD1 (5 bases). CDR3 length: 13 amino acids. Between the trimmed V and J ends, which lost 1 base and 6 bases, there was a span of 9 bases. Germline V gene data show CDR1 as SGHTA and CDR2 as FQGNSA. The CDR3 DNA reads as TGTGCCAGCAGCTTAGTATGGGGCTCTGAAGCTTTCTTT. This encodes CASSLVWGSEAFF.

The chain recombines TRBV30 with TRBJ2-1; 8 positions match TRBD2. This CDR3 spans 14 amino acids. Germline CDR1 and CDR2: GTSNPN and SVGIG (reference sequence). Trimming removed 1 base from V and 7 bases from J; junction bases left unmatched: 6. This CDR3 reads CAWSGRIAGNEQFF. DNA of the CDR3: TGTGCCTGGAGTGGAAGAATAGCGGGAAATGAGCAGTTCTTC.

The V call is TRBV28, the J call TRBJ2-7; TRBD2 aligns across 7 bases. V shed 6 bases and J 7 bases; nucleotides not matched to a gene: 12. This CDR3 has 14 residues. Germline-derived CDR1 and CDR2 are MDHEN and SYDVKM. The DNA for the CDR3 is TGTGCCAGCAGAGGACCCGCCTGGACTAGTGAGCAGTACTTC. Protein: CASRGPAWTSEQYF.

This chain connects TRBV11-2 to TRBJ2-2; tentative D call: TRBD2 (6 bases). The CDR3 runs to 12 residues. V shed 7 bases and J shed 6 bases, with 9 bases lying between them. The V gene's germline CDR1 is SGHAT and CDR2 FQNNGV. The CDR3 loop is CASNGGSGELFF. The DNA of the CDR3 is TGTGCCAGCAACGGGGGATCCGGGGAGCTGTTTTTT.